The 27 T cell receptor beta chains reported below all come from one sample, sequenced in a study. From the 5' RACE reads, TCRdb called clonotypes with MiXCR, one entry per CDR3 protein. The sample shows approximately 44,000 distinct CDR3 sequences, 29% of them seen only once. Sample: memory CD4+ T cells sorted from a lymph node. Regarding subset: memory CD4+ T cells, CD4+CD45RO+CD25-. The source of these receptors is a female donor with breast cancer.

In this sample, this clonotype turned up a few times. This rearrangement joins TRBV29-1 to TRBJ1-2; TRBD1 might be the D (5 bases). This CDR3 is 13 amino acids long. The ends were cut back, 4 bases at V and 6 bases at J, with 15 bases in the middle. Germline CDR1 reads SQVTM; CDR2 reads ANQGSEA. The chain's CDR3 is CSVGEGMFDGYTF. The CDR3 DNA reads TGCAGCGTTGGGGAGGGGATGTTCGATGGCTACACCTTC. Full variable domain (remainder filled in from reference TRBV29-1 and TRBJ1-2): SAVISQKPSRDICQRGTSLTIQCQVDSQVTMMFWYRQQPGQSLTLIATANQGSEATYESGFVIDKFPISRPNLTFSTLTVSNMSPEDSSIYLCSVGEGMFDGYTFGSGTRLTVV.

Many counts were recorded for this clonotype. The rearrangement uses TRBV5-1 and TRBJ1-1; unclear D gene. Germline values: CDR1 SGHRS, CDR2 YFSETQ. V shed 0 bases and J shed 5 bases, with 8 bases lying between them. This CDR3 spans 13 amino acids. The CDR3 protein is CASSLGPDTEAFF. The DNA for the CDR3 is TGCGCCAGCAGCTTGGGGCCGGATACTGAAGCTTTCTTT.

The V call is TRBV27, the J call TRBJ1-6; D is undetermined. This CDR3 is built from 15 residues. V dropped 6 bases and J dropped 7 bases, with 16 bases sitting between them. Germline assignment: CDR1 MNHEY and CDR2 SMNVEV (reference sequence). CDR3 loop: CASSPQAVVNSPLHF. DNA for the CDR3: TGTGCCAGCAGCCCCCAGGCGGTGGTGAATTCACCCCTCCACTTT.

The chain is built from TRBV9 and TRBJ1-2; unclear D gene. The CDR3 has 13 amino acids. The germline V and J ends were trimmed by 4 bases and 4 bases, with 11 bases remaining between them. Germline CDR1 reads SGDLS; CDR2 reads YYNGEE. Here the CDR3 reads CASSTQAGYGYTF. The CDR3 nucleotides are TGTGCCAGCAGCACACAAGCGGGCTATGGCTACACCTTC. The full variable domain, rest sourced from reference TRBV9 and TRBJ1-2, is DSGVTQTPKHLITATGQRVTLRCSPRSGDLSVYWYQQSLDQGLQFLIQYYNGEERAKGNILERFSAQQFPDLHSELNLSSLELGDSALYFCASSTQAGYGYTFGSGTRLTVV.

The V call is TRBV28, the J call TRBJ2-3; D unclear. This CDR3 spans 14 amino acids. The germline CDR1 and CDR2 sequences are MDHEN and SYDVKM. Between the trimmed V and J ends, which lost 6 bases and 0 bases, there was a span of 10 bases. The CDR3 bases are TGTGCCAGCAGCCCTCCCCTCAGCACAGATACGCAGTATTTT. This gives the protein CASSPPLSTDTQYF. Drawing the rest from reference TRBV28 and TRBJ2-3, the complete variable domain is DVKVTQSSRYLVKRTGEKVFLECVQDMDHENMFWYRQDPGLGLRLIYFSYDVKMKEKGDIPEGYSVSREKKERFSLILESASTNQTSMYLCASSPPLSTDTQYFGPGTRLTVL.

CDR3 sequence reads: CASSLGQGISGYTF. The DNA for the CDR3 is TGCGCCAGCAGCTTGGGCCAGGGTATCTCTGGCTACACCTTC. The V and J genes are TRBV5-1 and TRBJ1-2; D may be TRBD1 (5 bases). The CDR3 is 14 amino acids. Germline V gene lookup returns CDR1 SGHRS and CDR2 YFSETQ. Between the trimmed V and J ends, which lost 0 bases and 7 bases, there was a span of 13 bases. Combining the CDR3 with reference TRBV5-1 and TRBJ1-2 gives the whole variable domain KAGVTQTPRYLIKTRGQQVTLSCSPISGHRSVSWYQQTPGQGLQFLFEYFSETQRNKGNFPGRFSGRQFSNSRSEMNVSTLELGDSALYLCASSLGQGISGYTFGSGTRLTVV.

This clonotype was detected many times. V gene TRBV12-3 or TRBV12-4 combines with J gene TRBJ2-1, with 10 bases lining up with TRBD1. With V trimmed by 7 bases and J by 8 bases, 2 bases remained unmatched. The CDR3 is 12 amino acids. The DNA for the CDR3 is TGTGCCAGCACGACAGGGGGCGATGAGCAGTTCTTC. As protein: CASTTGGDEQFF.

As regards this clonotype: The germline gene is not matched at one end of the junction; a read error may be the cause. The CDR3 sequence: CASRPGQGADGHTF. CDR3 in DNA: TGCGCCAGCCGACCGGGACAGGGGGCTGATGGCCACACCTTC. The chain recombines TRBV5-1 with TRBJ1-2; 12 nucleotides match TRBD1. This CDR3 is built from 14 residues. The germline V gene encodes CDR1 SGHRS and CDR2 YFSETQ. Combining the CDR3 with reference TRBV5-1 and TRBJ1-2 gives the whole variable domain KAGVTQTPRYLIKTRGQQVTLSCSPISGHRSVSWYQQTPGQGLQFLFEYFSETQRNKGNFPGRFSGRQFSNSRSEMNVSTLELGDSALYLCASRPGQGADGHTFGSGTRLTVV.

The chain couples TRBV5-6 to TRBJ2-5; 11 bases fit TRBD2. J lost 5 bases, V lost 4 bases, and 7 bases had no gene match. Looked up from germline, CDR1 is SGHDT and CDR2 is YYEEEE. CDR3 length: 15 amino acids. CDR3 DNA: TGTGCCAGCAGCCAGATAGCGGGAGGGGGGGAGACCCAGTACTTC. This translates into CASSQIAGGGETQYF.

Notes on this clonotype: With a much larger clone just one base away, this may be a read error. This chain connects TRBV4-2 to TRBJ1-2; perhaps TRBD1 as D (5 bases). CDR3 size: 16 residues. Per germline, CDR1 LGHNA and CDR2 YNFKEQ. V lost 0 bases and J lost 5, with 16 bases in between. CDR3 bases: TGTGCCAGCAGCCAAGAGGGTGGGACGCTCGCTTATGGCTACACCTTC. Translating it yields CASSQEGGTLAYGYTF.

This clonotype was detected a few times. The V and J genes are TRBV12-3 or TRBV12-4 and TRBJ2-7, with D tentatively TRBD2 (6 bases). This CDR3 is built from 12 residues. Trimming removed 6 bases from V and 2 bases from J, with 8 bases in between. The CDR3 sequence is CASSRRAYEQYF. In DNA, the CDR3 is TGTGCCAGCAGCAGGAGGGCCTACGAGCAGTACTTC.

A single count supports this clonotype. V is TRBV20-1 and J is TRBJ2-7; no clear D. The germline V gene encodes CDR1 DFQATT and CDR2 SNEGSKA (reference sequence). This CDR3 has 15 amino acids. V was shortened by 3 bases and J by 0 bases, with 15 bases between the two germline ends. The DNA for the CDR3 is TGCAGTGCTAGCTCGACTCGGGTAAGCTCCTACGAGCAGTACTTC. Amino acids: CSASSTRVSSYEQYF.

A single count supports this clonotype. The chain couples TRBV7-9 to TRBJ2-7, with 9 nucleotides matching TRBD1. V lost 5 bases to trimming and J lost 6 bases; unmatched junction nucleotides: 2. The CDR3 has 12 amino acids. Per germline, CDR1 SEHNR and CDR2 FQNEAQ (reference sequence). Written as DNA, the CDR3 is TGTGCCAGCAGCACGGACAGGGGCGAGCAGTACTTC. The encoded protein is CASSTDRGEQYF.

This clonotype occurred a few times. The chain joins TRBV5-6 to TRBJ1-2; no definite D call. Germline lookup yields CDR1 SGHDT and CDR2 YYEEEE. The length of the CDR3 is 12 residues. Trimming stripped 0 bases from V and 2 bases from J, with 2 bases between. DNA for the CDR3: TGTGCCAGCAGCTTGGCCAACTATGGCTACACCTTC. This encodes CASSLANYGYTF.

As DNA, the CDR3 is TGCAGTGCTAGACAGGCGGCGTGGGAAAAACTGTTTTTT. It is translated as CSARQAAWEKLFF. The chain uses TRBV20-1 and TRBJ1-4, with no clear D. Looked up from germline, CDR1 is DFQATT and CDR2 is SNEGSKA (reference sequence). The CDR3 spans 13 residues. V shed 2 bases and J shed 8 bases, with 12 bases lying between them.

V usage is TRBV7-6 and J usage is TRBJ1-1, with 7 bases identical to TRBD1. Germline CDR1 is SGHVS and CDR2 is FNYEAQ. The length of the CDR3 is 16 residues. V shed 3 bases and J 3 bases; nucleotides not matched to a gene: 10. The CDR3 DNA is TGTGCCAGCAGCTTTGTGGCAGGGGGAGAAGACACTGAAGCTTTCTTT. Translated: CASSFVAGGEDTEAFF. Filled out from reference TRBV7-6 and TRBJ1-1, the complete variable domain reads GAGVSQSPRYKVTKRGQDVALRCDPISGHVSLYWYRQALGQGPEFLTYFNYEAQQDKSGLPNDRFSAERPEGSISTLTIQRTEQRDSAMYRCASSFVAGGEDTEAFFGQGTRLTVV.

The rearrangement links TRBV7-3 to TRBJ1-1; the match to TRBD1 covers 7 bases. Germline V gives CDR1 SGHTA, CDR2 FQGTGA. The CDR3 contains 14 residues. The V gene end was trimmed by 6 bases and the J gene end by 1 base; junction bases not matched to a gene: 5. The CDR3 here is CASRPGQANTEAFF. The CDR3 nucleotides are TGTGCCAGCAGGCCCGGACAGGCGAACACTGAAGCTTTCTTT.

The table lists this clonotype with many counts. J is TRBJ2-7 and V is TRBV7-2; 7 nucleotides agree with TRBD2. Trimming took 5 bases from V and 6 from J; bases not matched to a gene: 13. The CDR3 extends over 15 amino acids. The germline V gene encodes CDR1 SGHTA and CDR2 FQGNSA. This CDR3 is CASSQTLGRELEQYF. The CDR3 bases are TGTGCCAGCAGCCAAACTTTGGGGCGGGAGCTCGAGCAGTACTTC.

This clonotype was seen only a few times. V gene TRBV7-9 combines with J gene TRBJ2-3; D perhaps matches TRBD2 (5 bases). Deletions cut 6 bases from V and 0 bases from J, with 10 bases between. The CDR3 totals 14 residues. CDR1 SEHNR and CDR2 FQNEAQ come from the germline V gene (reference sequence). CDR3: CASSEADSTDTQYF. DNA of the CDR3: TGTGCCAGCAGTGAAGCGGACAGCACAGATACGCAGTATTTT.

There are a few counts of this clonotype. This chain joins TRBV9 and TRBJ2-7; TRBD1 might be the D (5 bases). CDR3 length: 17 residues. Germline assignment: CDR1 SGDLS and CDR2 YYNGEE. V lost 2 bases to trimming and J lost 2 bases, with 20 bases between them. The CDR3 nucleotides are TGTGCCAGCAGCGTTTCTGCGGAACAGGACCCGCCCTACGAGCAGTACTTC. Amino acid sequence: CASSVSAEQDPPYEQYF. Using reference TRBV9 and TRBJ2-7 for the parts outside the CDR3, the full variable domain is DSGVTQTPKHLITATGQRVTLRCSPRSGDLSVYWYQQSLDQGLQFLIQYYNGEERAKGNILERFSAQQFPDLHSELNLSSLELGDSALYFCASSVSAEQDPPYEQYFGPGTRLTVT.

This clonotype was detected a few times. V is TRBV12-3 or TRBV12-4 and J is TRBJ2-7, with TRBD2 matching 7 bases. The ends lost 8 bases at V and 1 base at J; junction bases unmatched: 2. This CDR3 is 12 amino acids long. In nucleotides, the CDR3 is TGTGCCAGCTCTAGCGGTTCCTACGAGCAGTACTTC. It specifies CASSSGSYEQYF.

On this clonotype itself: A junction end diverges from the germline sequence, so it may reflect a read error. The V call is TRBV10-2, the J call TRBJ2-1, with D tentatively TRBD2 (6 bases). The CDR3 loop spans 15 amino acids. CDR1 is WSHSY, CDR2 SAAADI, per germline. CDR3 DNA sequence: TGTGCCAGCACCGACCCGCTAGCGCCGTACAATGAGCAGTTCTTC. Its protein product is CASTDPLAPYNEQFF.

This clonotype was seen only a few times. The V call is TRBV10-3, the J call TRBJ1-1, with no clear D. Germline V gives CDR1 ENHRY, CDR2 SYGVKD. The CDR3 is 13 amino acids. The ends were cut back, 2 bases at V and 0 bases at J, with 4 bases in the middle. CDR3 bases: TGTGCCATCAGTGAGATTATGAACACTGAAGCTTTCTTT. This translates into CAISEIMNTEAFF.

This clonotype turned up a few times. The CDR3 protein is CASSFGANTIYF. In nucleotides, the CDR3 is TGTGCCAGCAGTTTCGGAGCAAACACCATATATTTT. This sequence joins TRBV12-3 or TRBV12-4 and TRBJ1-3; the D is unclear. Between the trimmed V and J ends, which lost 3 bases and 6 bases, there was a span of 6 bases. The CDR3 sequence is 12 residues long.

This chain's CDR3 is CASSTIGANEKLFF. The CDR3 nucleotides read TGCGCCAGCAGTACAATTGGGGCTAATGAAAAACTGTTTTTT. The chain is built from TRBV4-1 and TRBJ1-4; no clear D. Germline V gene data show CDR1 as MGHRA and CDR2 as YSYEKL. Deletions cut 6 bases from V and 3 bases from J, with 11 bases between. The CDR3 runs to 14 residues.

This rearrangement joins TRBV5-1 to TRBJ1-4; perhaps TRBD1 as D (6 bases). This CDR3 has 14 residues. Germline values: CDR1 SGHRS, CDR2 YFSETQ. Trimming shortened V by 4 bases and J by 8 bases, and 15 bases separated the two germline ends. Here the CDR3 DNA reads TGCGCCAGCAGCCCCACAGGGTTGGACGAAAAACTGTTTTTT. Its translation: CASSPTGLDEKLFF.

On this clonotype: The junction shows a germline mismatch at one end, possibly a read error. The V call is TRBV6-5, the J call TRBJ2-7; D remains ambiguous. The CDR3 extends over 12 amino acids. CDR1 and CDR2 (germline): MNHEY, SVGAGI. Here the CDR3 reads CASSDSTDGQYF. In DNA form, the CDR3 reads TGTGCCAGCAGTGACTCGACCGACGGGCAGTACTTC.